These 7 T cell receptor beta chains share one sample of origin, sequenced in a study of blood T cell repertoires in COVID-19. TCRdb's table, derived via immunoSEQ multiplex PCR, lists solely in-frame clones and lacks some. The data contain about 280,000 clones, about nine tenths of them singletons. Material: peripheral blood. Source of these receptors: a woman aged 25 to 39 with COVID-19, enrolled during active disease.

The genes are TRBV5-1 and TRBJ2-1, with D possibly being TRBD2 (6 bases). The V end was cut by 0 bases, the J end by 1 base, with 8 bases between. The germline gives CDR1 SGHRS, CDR2 YFSETQ. The CDR3 extends over 15 amino acids. The DNA for the CDR3 is TGCGCCAGCAGCTTGGAAAGCGGGTCCTACAATGAGCAGTTCTTC. It translates to CASSLESGSYNEQFF.

The genes are TRBV3-1 (or the pseudogene TRBV3-2) and TRBJ1-5, with 8 bases aligning to TRBD1. J was trimmed by 4 bases and V by 4 bases; bases with no gene match: 3. Germline V gene sequence: CDR1 LGHDT, CDR2 YNNKEL (reference sequence). The CDR3 totals 14 residues. CDR3 nucleotides: TGTGCCAGCAGCCTCGGACAGGGAAATCAGCCCCAGCATTTT. Its protein product is CASSLGQGNQPQHF.

The chain joins TRBV3-1 (or the pseudogene TRBV3-2) to TRBJ1-1; weak D call: TRBD1 (6 bases). Trimming left V 5 bases short and J 3 bases short, with 13 bases between. The CDR3 extends over 14 amino acids. The V gene's germline CDR1 is LGHDT and CDR2 YNNKEL (reference sequence). DNA for the CDR3: TGTGCCAGCAGCTCCTCAACAGGGCACACTGAAGCTTTCTTT. Translating gives CASSSSTGHTEAFF.

A remark on this clone: Germline and junction disagree at one end, which may indicate a read error. The CDR3 region is CASSEGQGYSYEQYF. In nucleotides, the CDR3 is TGTGCCAGCAGCGAAGGACAGGGTTACTCCTACGAGCAGTACTTC. The rearrangement uses TRBV2 and TRBJ2-7; the match to TRBD1 covers 8 bases. The CDR3 totals 15 residues. The V gene's germline CDR1 is SNHLY and CDR2 FYNNEI. The full variable domain, with the rest looked up from reference TRBV2 and TRBJ2-7, is EPEVTQTPSHQVTQMGQEVILRCVPISNHLYFYWYRQILGQKVEFLVSFYNNEISEKSEIFDDQFSVERPDGSNFTLKIRSTKLEDSAMYFCASSEGQGYSYEQYFGPGTRLTVT.

In regard to this clone: A far larger clone differs by one base, so this is likely a read error. The rearrangement links TRBV12-3 or TRBV12-4 to TRBJ2-7, with 8 bases matching TRBD1. The CDR3 sequence is 12 residues long. The ends lost 4 bases at V and 4 bases at J; junction bases unmatched: 0. DNA of the CDR3: TGTGCCAGCAGTTGGACAGGGTACGAGCAGTACTTC. This translates into CASSWTGYEQYF.

The V call is TRBV5-1, the J call TRBJ2-7, with D possibly TRBD2 on 5 matching bases. This CDR3 has 14 residues. Germline V CDR1 and CDR2: SGHRS, YFSETQ. Trimming pared 0 bases from V and 2 bases from J, leaving 9 bases between. The CDR3 sequence: CASSLALDPYEQYF. The CDR3 DNA is TGCGCCAGCAGCTTGGCACTAGACCCCTACGAGCAGTACTTC.

The rearrangement uses TRBV19 and TRBJ1-1; D is undetermined. Trimming left V 4 bases short and J 0 bases short, with 6 bases between. The CDR3 consists of 13 residues. CDR1 is LNHDA, CDR2 SQIVND, per germline (reference sequence). Here the CDR3 DNA reads TGTGCCAGTAGTACAACACTGAACACTGAAGCTTTCTTT. It translates to CASSTTLNTEAFF.